This T cell receptor beta chain was identified in a study of blood T cell repertoires in COVID-19. Across the study: The United States, Italy and Spain were the sources of the acute and convalescent COVID-19 samples. T cells, B-cell-depleted T cells, or PBMCs supplied cDNA or gDNA.

Original data processing: From reference gene primer amplification, estimates of nucleated cell counts were derived. The assay was immunoSEQ multiplex PCR, and TCRdb's table has in-frame clones only and misses some. The D gene and trimming were derived from the DNA, and the V and J assignments and clone size from that table. The sample lists about 11,000 clones; about 70% were seen once. Germline trimming cut 1 base from V and 2 bases from J; bases unmatched to any gene: 13. CDR1 is ENHRY, CDR2 SYGVKD, per germline. The CDR3 is made up of 20 amino acids. Seattle participants joined during active infection and were tracked over time.

The specimen was peripheral blood. The clonotype originates from a man between 60 and 75 years old with COVID-19, enrolled during active disease. V usage is TRBV10-3 and J usage is TRBJ2-2; 10 nucleotides align to TRBD1. CDR3 in DNA: TGTGCCATCAGTGAGTTAGACAGGGGGCATCGGGAGGGTAACACCGGGGAGCTGTTTTTT. Translation: CAISELDRGHREGNTGELFF.